These 12 T cell receptor beta chains originate from one sample sequenced in a study of blood T cell repertoires in COVID-19. Generated by immunoSEQ multiplex PCR, the TCRdb table keeps only in-frame clones and is missing some. The table has 150,000 to 200,000 clones, 80% to 90% seen once. The sequencing sample was made of peripheral blood. The receptors originated from a woman older than 75 with COVID-19, enrolled during active disease.

The V gene is TRBV5-1, the J gene TRBJ1-2; D is unresolved. Germline V CDR1 and CDR2: SGHRS, YFSETQ. Trimming removed 4 bases from V and 6 bases from J, with 16 bases in between. CDR3 length: 14 residues. The CDR3 protein is CASSRTPQEDGYTF. As DNA, the CDR3 is TGCGCCAGCAGCCGAACCCCCCAGGAGGATGGCTACACCTTC.

The genes are TRBV30 and TRBJ1-2; D unclear. V lost 5 bases, J lost 5 bases, and 12 bases lay in between. There are 12 residues in the CDR3. Germline loops: CDR1 GTSNPN, CDR2 SVGIG (reference sequence). The CDR3 DNA follows: TGTGCCTGGTTTCGAGTTTCTTATGGCTACACCTTC. Protein sequence: CAWFRVSYGYTF.

The J gene is TRBJ2-4, the V gene TRBV19; D call uncertain. The CDR3 runs to 14 residues. The V end was cut by 5 bases, the J end by 6 bases, with 14 bases between. Looked up from germline, CDR1 is LNHDA and CDR2 is SQIVND (reference sequence). The CDR3: CASSLGPPLNIQYF. The CDR3 bases are TGTGCCAGTAGTTTAGGGCCCCCGTTAAACATTCAGTACTTC.

The CDR3 sequence is CASSQSCRTGTTYEQYF. In DNA form, the CDR3 reads TGCGCCAGCAGTCAATCGTGTCGGACAGGGACCACCTACGAGCAGTACTTC. The chain recombines TRBV23-1 with TRBJ2-7; 8 bases agree with TRBD1. TRBV23-1 is an ORF, with its function uncertain. The J segment lost 2 bases and the V segment lost 0 bases, leaving 9 bases of the junction unmatched. This CDR3 is 17 amino acids long.

The genes are TRBV5-1 and TRBJ2-5; 8 positions match TRBD2. In germline, CDR1 is SGHRS, CDR2 YFSETQ. The CDR3 totals 16 residues. The junction had 8 bases not matched to a gene; V was cut back by 0 bases and J by 4 bases. Written as DNA, the CDR3 is TGCGCCAGCAGCTTGGTCGGCCTAGCGGGCGTAGAGACCCAGTACTTC. The encoded protein is CASSLVGLAGVETQYF.

The CDR3 loop is CASSLSAGDTGELFF. As DNA, the CDR3 is TGTGCCAGCAGCCTCTCGGCGGGAGATACCGGGGAGCTGTTTTTT. V is TRBV3-1 (or the pseudogene TRBV3-2) and J is TRBJ2-2; TRBD2 agrees at 7 bases. The CDR3 is 15 residues long. Germline CDR1 is LGHDT and CDR2 is YNNKEL (reference sequence). With V trimmed by 4 bases and J by 5 bases, 7 bases remained unmatched.

This clone has a handful of counts. The rearrangement joins TRBV6-5 to TRBJ2-5; TRBD1 is a possible D gene (6 bases). This CDR3 spans 14 amino acids. From germline, CDR1 is MNHEY and CDR2 SVGAGI. Trimming pared 0 bases from V and 5 bases from J, leaving 10 bases between. The CDR3 reads CASSYSTGPETQYF. CDR3 coding DNA: TGTGCCAGCAGTTACTCGACAGGTCCCGAGACCCAGTACTTC.

This chain links TRBV27 with TRBJ1-1; TRBD1 aligns across 9 bases. The length of the CDR3 is 14 residues. The ends lost 4 bases at V and 5 bases at J; junction bases unmatched: 5. Germline V gene lookup returns CDR1 MNHEY and CDR2 SMNVEV (reference sequence). DNA of the CDR3: TGTGCCAGCAGTTCACGACAGGGGGGAACTGAAGCTTTCTTT. Protein product: CASSSRQGGTEAFF.

J is TRBJ2-3 and V is TRBV7-9; D might be TRBD1 (6 bases). This CDR3 spans 15 amino acids. Germline lookup yields CDR1 SEHNR and CDR2 FQNEAQ (reference sequence). V dropped 2 bases and J dropped 9 bases, with 18 bases sitting between them. The CDR3 protein is CASSLSPRGSITQYF. As DNA, the CDR3 is TGTGCCAGCAGCTTAAGCCCGAGGGGGTCCATCACGCAGTATTTT. Full variable domain (outside the CDR3, taken from reference TRBV7-9 and TRBJ2-3): DTGVSQNPRHKITKRGQNVTFRCDPISEHNRLYWYRQTLGQGPEFLTYFQNEAQLEKSRLLSDRFSAERPKGSFSTLEIQRTEQGDSAMYLCASSLSPRGSITQYFGPGTRLTVL.

V and J are TRBV9 and TRBJ2-5; 7 bases map to TRBD1. The V segment lost 3 bases and the J segment 5 bases; nucleotides outside the gene matches: 4. This CDR3 comprises 13 residues. CDR1 is SGDLS and CDR2 is YYNGEE in the germline V gene. CDR3 sequence reads: CASSGQGPETQYF. As DNA, the CDR3 is TGTGCCAGCAGCGGACAGGGACCGGAGACCCAGTACTTC.

The V gene is TRBV27, the J gene TRBJ2-7; 9 nucleotides match TRBD1. This CDR3 is 15 amino acids long. The germline V gene has CDR1 MNHEY and CDR2 SMNVEV (reference sequence). With V trimmed by 3 bases and J by 3 bases, 6 bases remained unmatched. CDR3 loop: CASSFTGGIVYEQYF. The CDR3 DNA is TGTGCCAGCAGTTTTACAGGGGGCATCGTCTACGAGCAGTACTTC.

The chain uses TRBV7-2 and TRBJ2-5, with 12 bases aligning to TRBD2. With V trimmed by 4 bases and J by 4 bases, 4 bases remained unmatched. CDR1 SGHTA and CDR2 FQGNSA come from the germline V gene. This CDR3 spans 15 amino acids. The CDR3 nucleotides read TGTGCCAGCAGCTCCGGACTAGCGGGGTTAGAGACCCAGTACTTC. It yields the protein CASSSGLAGLETQYF.